The rows below give T cell receptor beta chains drawn from one sample of a study of graft-versus-host responses after intestinal transplantation. Produced via immunoSEQ multiplex PCR; TCRdb's table is partial and in-frame only. The sample includes tens of thousands of clones, just under 95% of them seen just once. Material: PBMCs, obtained about 800 days after a first intestinal transplant, on the day of a second. Source of these receptors: a human patient who received an intestinal transplant, so some T cells may come from the graft donor. Both conserved end residues are part of each CDR3. Each record gives: clone size, D gene, V gene, J gene, CDR3 protein, CDR3 DNA. D genes are given only for firm matches. Not every row has a clone size; where given, it reads once, few, many or a size class.

>.|.|TRBV18|TRBJ2-5
CASSPPGGNGTQYF
TGTGCCAGCTCACCCCCCGGAGGGAATGGGACCCAGTACTTC
>.|.|TRBV7-8|TRBJ1-5
CASSFSGLDQPQHF
TGTGCCAGCAGCTTTTCAGGTCTAGATCAGCCCCAGCATTTT
>.|.|TRBV30|TRBJ2-1
CAWTARGGEYNEQFF
TGTGCCTGGACTGCCCGTGGGGGCGAATACAATGAGCAGTTCTTC
>.|TRBD1|TRBV29-1|TRBJ1-1
CSVAGQLNTEAFF
TGCAGCGTTGCGGGACAGCTAAACACTGAAGCTTTCTTT
>few|TRBD1|TRBV15|TRBJ1-1
CATSRDGQGRTEAFF
TGTGCCACCAGCAGAGATGGACAGGGAAGGACTGAAGCTTTCTTT
>once|TRBD1|TRBV27|TRBJ2-7
CASSSLGTGSSYEQYF
TGTGCCAGCAGTTCTTTAGGGACAGGGAGCTCCTACGAGCAGTACTTC
>.|.|TRBV6-5|TRBJ2-7
CASSYQTAASYEQYF
TGTGCCAGCAGTTACCAGACGGCGGCATCCTACGAGCAGTACTTC
>once|.|TRBV25-1|TRBJ1-2
CASSERQLSGYTF
TGTGCCAGCAGTGAACGGCAGCTGAGTGGCTACACCTTC
>.|.|TRBV19|TRBJ2-2
CASSQIGTAGELFF
TGTGCCAGTAGCCAGATAGGGACCGCCGGGGAGCTGTTTTTT
>.|.|TRBV6-5|TRBJ2-7
CATSRGIYEQYF
TGTGCCACCTCGAGAGGAATCTACGAGCAGTACTTC